This T cell receptor beta chain was identified in a study of blood T cells in healthy people across ages. Study-level findings and limits: Age advanced and TCR beta diversity per million T cells fell, roughly linearly. Whereas aged donors had fewer naive CD4+ cells, long-lived donors had more of them and higher diversity.

Points on this clonotype: As yet, its antigen is unknown.

The CDR3 consists of 13 residues. A second PCR of roughly 6 to 12 cycles used a sample-barcoded 5' primer and a J-beta primer mix. Every cDNA molecule carried a tag from a template-switch adaptor bearing 12 random nucleotides. TCRdb independently ran MiXCR on the 5' RACE reads; one entry per CDR3 protein. The sample records 1.8 million or so distinct CDR3 sequences, about 39% being singletons. This sequence joins TRBV12-3 or TRBV12-4 and TRBJ2-5; maybe TRBD1 (6 bases). The end of the DNA fits TRBJ2-7 better, so the J call may be wrong. This receptor was obtained from a human donor in good health. Sequencing used blood. CDR3: CASSLVQGFEQYF. The CDR3 DNA reads as TGTGCCAGCAGTTTAGTACAGGGTTTCGAGCAGTACTTC.